Only a few counts were recorded for the clone carrying this TCR beta chain. Its antigen is unidentified. This entry comes from a study of chemoradiotherapy in HPV16-positive cancers. As for the study in general: Candidate HPV-specific clones and shared TCR motifs came from a couple of HPV16-positive patients.

Study conclusions and caveats: In HPV16-positive patients, HPV-responsive T-cell expansion tracked better recurrence-free survival. During treatment, candidate HPV-specific clones and E7-related motifs expanded in tumor.

V was trimmed by 5 bases and J by 0 bases, leaving 11 bases between them. CDR1 is SGHAT, CDR2 FQNNGV, per germline. The CDR3 has 15 residues. The repertoire was sequenced with immunoSEQ multiplex PCR; TCRdb's copy has only in-frame clones and lacks some. The data show some 10,000 clones, approximately 83% seen once. The TCR originated in a human donor with HPV-associated anogenital cancer. V gene TRBV11-2 combines with J gene TRBJ1-3; D may be TRBD1 (6 bases). The specimen was blood, collected from a patient who underwent chemoradiotherapy. CDR3: CASSPDRFSGNTIYF. The DNA of the CDR3 is TGTGCCAGCAGCCCAGACAGGTTCTCTGGAAACACCATATATTTT.